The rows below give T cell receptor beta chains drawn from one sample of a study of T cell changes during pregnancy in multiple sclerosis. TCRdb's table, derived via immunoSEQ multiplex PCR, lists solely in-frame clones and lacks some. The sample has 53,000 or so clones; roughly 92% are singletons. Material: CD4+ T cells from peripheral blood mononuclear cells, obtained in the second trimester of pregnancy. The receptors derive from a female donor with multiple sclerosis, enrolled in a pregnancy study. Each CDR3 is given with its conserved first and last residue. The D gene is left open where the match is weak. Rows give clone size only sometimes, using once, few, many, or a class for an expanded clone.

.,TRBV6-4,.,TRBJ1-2,TGTGCCAGCAGCCCCCAGGGTTATGGGAACTATGGCTACACCTTC,CASSPQGYGNYGYTF
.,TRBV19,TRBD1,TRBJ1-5,TGTGCCAGTACCACTTTCCGGGGACAGGGCTACAATCAGCCCCAGCATTTT,CASTTFRGQGYNQPQHF
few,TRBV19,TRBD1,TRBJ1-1,TGTGCCAGTAGTAACAGACAGGGTAGCTCGAGCACTGAAGCTTTCTTT,CASSNRQGSSSTEAFF
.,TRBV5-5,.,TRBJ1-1,TGTGCCAGCAGCTTGGGTAGGGGGAACACTGAAGCTTTCTTT,CASSLGRGNTEAFF
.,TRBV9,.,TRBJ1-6,TGTGCCAGCAGCGTAGACGGACAGTACTTTTCACCCCTCCACTTT,CASSVDGQYFSPLHF
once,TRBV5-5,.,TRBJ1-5,TGTGCCAGCAGCTTGTCCAGTCTCAATCAGCCCCAGCATTTT,CASSLSSLNQPQHF
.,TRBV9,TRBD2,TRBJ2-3,TGTGCCAGCAGCGTCCCTCCATGGGACTACACGCAGTATTTT,CASSVPPWDYTQYF
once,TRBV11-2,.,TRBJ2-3,TGTGCCAGCAGCTTAGGACAAAACACAGATACGCAGTATTTT,CASSLGQNTDTQYF
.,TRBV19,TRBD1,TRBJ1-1,TGTGCCAGTAGTATTGGGACCGGGACAGGGGGCGGTACTGAAGCTTTCTTT,CASSIGTGTGGGTEAFF
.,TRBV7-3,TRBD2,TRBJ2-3,TGTGCCAGCAGCCAAAGGACTAGAGGAGATACGCAGTATTTT,CASSQRTRGDTQYF
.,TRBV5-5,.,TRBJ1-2,TGTGCCAGCAGCTTCGGACAGAACTATGGCTACACCTTC,CASSFGQNYGYTF
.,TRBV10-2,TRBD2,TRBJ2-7,TGCGCCAGTGGGGAAGGCGGGAGCTCCTACGAGCAGTACTTC,CASGEGGSSYEQYF
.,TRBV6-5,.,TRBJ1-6,TGTGCCAGCAGTTACAAATCCGGTCCACCCCTCCACTTT,CASSYKSGPPLHF
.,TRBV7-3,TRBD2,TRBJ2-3,TGTGCCAGCAGCTTGGGAGGGGCAGATACGCAGTATTTT,CASSLGGADTQYF
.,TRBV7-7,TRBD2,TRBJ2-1,TGTGCTAGCAGCTTATCGGCTAGCGGGGGGGTGGGTGAGCAGTTCTTC,CASSLSASGGVGEQFF
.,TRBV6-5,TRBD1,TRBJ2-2,TGTGCCAGCAGAAGAATGACAGGGAACGGGGAGCTGTTTTTT,CASRRMTGNGELFF